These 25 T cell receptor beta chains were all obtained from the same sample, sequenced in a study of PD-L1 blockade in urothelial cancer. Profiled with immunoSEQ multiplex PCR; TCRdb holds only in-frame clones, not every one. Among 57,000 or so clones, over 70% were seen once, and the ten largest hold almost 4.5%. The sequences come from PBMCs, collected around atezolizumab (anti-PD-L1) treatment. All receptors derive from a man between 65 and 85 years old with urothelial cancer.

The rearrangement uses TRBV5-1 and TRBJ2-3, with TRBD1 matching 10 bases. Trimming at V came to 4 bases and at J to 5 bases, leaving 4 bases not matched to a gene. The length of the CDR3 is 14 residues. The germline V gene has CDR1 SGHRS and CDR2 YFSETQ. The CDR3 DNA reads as TGCGCCAGCAGCGTTGACAGGGGGCAAGATACGCAGTATTTT. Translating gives CASSVDRGQDTQYF.

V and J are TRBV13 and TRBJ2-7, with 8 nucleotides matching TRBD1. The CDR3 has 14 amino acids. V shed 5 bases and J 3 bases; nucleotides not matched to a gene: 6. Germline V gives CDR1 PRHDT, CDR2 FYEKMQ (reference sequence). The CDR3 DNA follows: TGTGCCAGCAGCCTGGACAGGGAGGTCTACGAGCAGTACTTC. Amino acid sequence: CASSLDREVYEQYF.

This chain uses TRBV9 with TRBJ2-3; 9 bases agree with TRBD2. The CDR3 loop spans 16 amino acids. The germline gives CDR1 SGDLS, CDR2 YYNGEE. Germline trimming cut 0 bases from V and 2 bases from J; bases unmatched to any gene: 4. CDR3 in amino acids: CASSVGQRGVTDTQYF. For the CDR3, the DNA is TGTGCCAGCAGCGTAGGACAGCGGGGGGTCACAGATACGCAGTATTTT.

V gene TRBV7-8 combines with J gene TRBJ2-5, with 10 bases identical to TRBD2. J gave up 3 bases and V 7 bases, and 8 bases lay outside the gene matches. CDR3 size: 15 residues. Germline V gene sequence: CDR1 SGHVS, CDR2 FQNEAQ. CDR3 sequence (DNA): TGTGCCAGCACCGCCGGACTAGCGGAGGAAGAGACCCAGTACTTC. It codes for CASTAGLAEEETQYF.

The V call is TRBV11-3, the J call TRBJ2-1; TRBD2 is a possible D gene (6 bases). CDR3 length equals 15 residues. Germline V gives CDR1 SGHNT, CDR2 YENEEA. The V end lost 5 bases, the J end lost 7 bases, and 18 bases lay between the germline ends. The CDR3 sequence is CASSPTGVGGNEQFF. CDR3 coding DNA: TGTGCCAGCAGCCCTACCGGGGTGGGGGGAAATGAGCAGTTCTTC.

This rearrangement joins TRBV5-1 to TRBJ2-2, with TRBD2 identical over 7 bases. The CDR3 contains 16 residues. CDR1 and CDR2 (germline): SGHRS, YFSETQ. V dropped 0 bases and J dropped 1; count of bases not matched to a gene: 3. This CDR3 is CASSLVPGGNTGELFF. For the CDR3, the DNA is TGCGCCAGCAGCTTGGTCCCGGGAGGGAACACCGGGGAGCTGTTTTTT.

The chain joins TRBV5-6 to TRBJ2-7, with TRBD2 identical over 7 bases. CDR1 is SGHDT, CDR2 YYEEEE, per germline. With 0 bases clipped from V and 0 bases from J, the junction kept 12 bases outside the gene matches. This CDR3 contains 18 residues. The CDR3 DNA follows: TGTGCCAGCAGCTTGGGCGTCCTAGCGGTCCAAAGCTCCTACGAGCAGTACTTC. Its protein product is CASSLGVLAVQSSYEQYF.

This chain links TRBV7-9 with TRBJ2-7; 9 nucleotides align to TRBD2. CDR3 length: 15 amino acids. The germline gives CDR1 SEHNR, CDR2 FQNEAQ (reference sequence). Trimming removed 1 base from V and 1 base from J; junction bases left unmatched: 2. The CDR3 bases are TGTGCCAGCAGCTTAGTTAGCGGGGGTTCCTACGAGCAGTACTTC. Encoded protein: CASSLVSGGSYEQYF.

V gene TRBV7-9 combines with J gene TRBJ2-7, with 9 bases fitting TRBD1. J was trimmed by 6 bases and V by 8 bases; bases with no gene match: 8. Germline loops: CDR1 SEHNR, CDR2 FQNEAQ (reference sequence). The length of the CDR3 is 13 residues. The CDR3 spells CASGTGFYGEQYF. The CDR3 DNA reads TGTGCCAGCGGGACAGGGTTCTACGGCGAGCAGTACTTC.

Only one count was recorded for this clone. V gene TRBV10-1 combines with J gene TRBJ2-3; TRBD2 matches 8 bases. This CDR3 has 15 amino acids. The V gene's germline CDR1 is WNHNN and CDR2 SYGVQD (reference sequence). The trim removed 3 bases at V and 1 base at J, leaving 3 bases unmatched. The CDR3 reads CASSDSGGRTDTQYF. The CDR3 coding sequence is TGCGCCAGCAGTGACAGCGGGGGACGCACAGATACGCAGTATTTT.

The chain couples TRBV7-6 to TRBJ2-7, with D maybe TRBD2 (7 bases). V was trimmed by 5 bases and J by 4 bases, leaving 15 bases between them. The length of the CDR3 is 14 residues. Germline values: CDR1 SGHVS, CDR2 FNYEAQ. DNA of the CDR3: TGTGCCAGCAGCCCCTCCGGGGGGCAATACGAGCAGTACTTC. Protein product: CASSPSGGQYEQYF. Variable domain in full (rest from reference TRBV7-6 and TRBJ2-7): GAGVSQSPRYKVTKRGQDVALRCDPISGHVSLYWYRQALGQGPEFLTYFNYEAQQDKSGLPNDRFSAERPEGSISTLTIQRTEQRDSAMYRCASSPSGGQYEQYFGPGTRLTVT.

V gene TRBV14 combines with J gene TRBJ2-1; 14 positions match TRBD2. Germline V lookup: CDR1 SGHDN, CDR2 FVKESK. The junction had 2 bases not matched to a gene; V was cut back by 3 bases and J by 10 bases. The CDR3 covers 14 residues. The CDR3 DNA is TGTGCCAGCAGCCAGGGACTAGCGGGAGTCGAGCAGTTCTTC. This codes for CASSQGLAGVEQFF.

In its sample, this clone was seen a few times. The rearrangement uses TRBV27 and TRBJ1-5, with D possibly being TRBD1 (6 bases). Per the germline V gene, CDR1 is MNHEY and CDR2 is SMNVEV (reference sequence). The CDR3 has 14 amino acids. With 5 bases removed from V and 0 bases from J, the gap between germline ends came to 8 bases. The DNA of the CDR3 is TGTGCCAGCAGTACAGGGAGTAGCAATCAGCCCCAGCATTTT. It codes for CASSTGSSNQPQHF.

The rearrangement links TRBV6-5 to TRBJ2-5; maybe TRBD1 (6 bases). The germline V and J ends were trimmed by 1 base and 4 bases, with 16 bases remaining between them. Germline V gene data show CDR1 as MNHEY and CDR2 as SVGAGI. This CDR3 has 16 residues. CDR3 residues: CASSYLGTGLGETQYF. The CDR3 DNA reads TGTGCCAGCAGTTACTTAGGTACAGGGTTGGGAGAGACCCAGTACTTC.

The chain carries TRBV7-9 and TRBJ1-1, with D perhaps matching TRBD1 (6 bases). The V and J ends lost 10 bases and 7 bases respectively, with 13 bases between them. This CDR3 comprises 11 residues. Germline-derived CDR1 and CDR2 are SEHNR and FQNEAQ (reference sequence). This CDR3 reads CATFPGHEAFF. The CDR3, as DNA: TGTGCCACCTTTCCGGGACATGAAGCTTTCTTT. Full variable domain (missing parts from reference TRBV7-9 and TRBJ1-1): DTGVSQNPRHKITKRGQNVTFRCDPISEHNRLYWYRQTLGQGPEFLTYFQNEAQLEKSRLLSDRFSAERPKGSFSTLEIQRTEQGDSAMYLCATFPGHEAFFGQGTRLTVV.

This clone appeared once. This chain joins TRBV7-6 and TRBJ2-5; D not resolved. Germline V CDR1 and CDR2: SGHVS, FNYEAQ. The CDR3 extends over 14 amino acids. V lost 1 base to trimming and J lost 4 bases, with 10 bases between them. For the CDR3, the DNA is TGTGCCAGCAGCTTAGGCCTCCCAGGAGAGACCCAGTACTTC. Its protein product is CASSLGLPGETQYF.

CDR3: CASSLLWTLEAEQYF. The CDR3 bases are TGTGCCAGCAGTTTATTGTGGACCCTGGAGGCGGAGCAGTACTTC. The genes are TRBV27 and TRBJ2-7; D possibly corresponds to TRBD2 (5 bases). The CDR3 has 15 amino acids. Germline CDR1 and CDR2: MNHEY and SMNVEV (reference sequence). Trimming removed 1 base from V and 7 bases from J, with 17 bases in between.

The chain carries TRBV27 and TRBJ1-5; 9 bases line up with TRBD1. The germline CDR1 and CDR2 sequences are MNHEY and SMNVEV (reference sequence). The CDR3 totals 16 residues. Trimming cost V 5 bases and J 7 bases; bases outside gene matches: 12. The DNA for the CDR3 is TGTGCCAGCAGTCCCGACCTACAGGGGGCGGAGCAGCCCCAGCATTTT. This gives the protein CASSPDLQGAEQPQHF.

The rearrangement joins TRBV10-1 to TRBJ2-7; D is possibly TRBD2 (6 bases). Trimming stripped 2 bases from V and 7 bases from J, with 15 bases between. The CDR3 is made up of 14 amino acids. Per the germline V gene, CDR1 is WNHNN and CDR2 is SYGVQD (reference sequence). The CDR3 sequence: CASSEHGSLEEQYF. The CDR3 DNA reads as TGCGCCAGCAGTGAGCACGGGAGCCTTGAAGAGCAGTACTTC.

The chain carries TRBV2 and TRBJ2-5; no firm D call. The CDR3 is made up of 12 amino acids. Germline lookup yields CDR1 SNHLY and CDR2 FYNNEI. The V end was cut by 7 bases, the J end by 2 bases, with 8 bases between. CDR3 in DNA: TGTGCCAGCAAACCACAGCAAGAGACCCAGTACTTC. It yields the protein CASKPQQETQYF.

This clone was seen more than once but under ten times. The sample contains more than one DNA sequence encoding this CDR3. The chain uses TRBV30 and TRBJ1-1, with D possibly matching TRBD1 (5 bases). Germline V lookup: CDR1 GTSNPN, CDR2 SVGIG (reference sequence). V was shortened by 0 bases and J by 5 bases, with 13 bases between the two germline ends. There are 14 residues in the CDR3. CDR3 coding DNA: TGTGCCTGGAGTGTAGGGCAGGGAACGACTGAAGCTTTCTTT. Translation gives CAWSVGQGTTEAFF.

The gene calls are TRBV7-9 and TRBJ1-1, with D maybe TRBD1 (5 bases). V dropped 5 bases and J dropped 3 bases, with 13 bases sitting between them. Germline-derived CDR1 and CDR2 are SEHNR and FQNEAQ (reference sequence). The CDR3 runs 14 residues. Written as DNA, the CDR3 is TGTGCCAGCAGCATAGGAACGGGGGACACTGAAGCTTTCTTT. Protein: CASSIGTGDTEAFF.

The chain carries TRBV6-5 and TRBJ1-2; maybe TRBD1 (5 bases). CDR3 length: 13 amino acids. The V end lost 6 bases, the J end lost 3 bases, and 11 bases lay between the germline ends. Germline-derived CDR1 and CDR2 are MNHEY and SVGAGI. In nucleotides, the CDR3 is TGTGCCAGCAGCAGGGCGGCAGACTATGGCTACACCTTC. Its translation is CASSRAADYGYTF.

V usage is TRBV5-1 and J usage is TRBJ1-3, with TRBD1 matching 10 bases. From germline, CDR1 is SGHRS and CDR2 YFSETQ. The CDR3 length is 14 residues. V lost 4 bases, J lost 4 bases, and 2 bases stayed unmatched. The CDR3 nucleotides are TGCGCCAGCAGCCCGACAGGGGGCGGAAACACCATATATTTT. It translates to CASSPTGGGNTIYF.

CDR3 region: CASSSGMTQHF. The DNA of the CDR3 is TGTGCCAGTAGTTCCGGTATGACCCAGCATTTT. This chain uses TRBV19 with TRBJ1-5; the D is unclear. CDR1 and CDR2 from the germline V gene are LNHDA and SQIVND (reference sequence). Trimming pared 5 bases from V and 11 bases from J, leaving 10 bases between. This CDR3 contains 11 residues.